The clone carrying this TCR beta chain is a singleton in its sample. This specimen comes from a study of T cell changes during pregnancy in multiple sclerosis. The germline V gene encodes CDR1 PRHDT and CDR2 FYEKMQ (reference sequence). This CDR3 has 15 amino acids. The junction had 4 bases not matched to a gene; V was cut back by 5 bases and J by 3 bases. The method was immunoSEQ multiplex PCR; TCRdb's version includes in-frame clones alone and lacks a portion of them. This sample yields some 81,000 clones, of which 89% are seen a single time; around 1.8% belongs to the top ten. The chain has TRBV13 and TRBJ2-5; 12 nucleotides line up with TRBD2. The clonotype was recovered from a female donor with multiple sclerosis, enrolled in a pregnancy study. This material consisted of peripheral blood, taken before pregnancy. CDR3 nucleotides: TGTGCCAGCAGCACCAGACTAGCGGGGGAAGAGACCCAGTACTTC. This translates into CASSTRLAGEETQYF.